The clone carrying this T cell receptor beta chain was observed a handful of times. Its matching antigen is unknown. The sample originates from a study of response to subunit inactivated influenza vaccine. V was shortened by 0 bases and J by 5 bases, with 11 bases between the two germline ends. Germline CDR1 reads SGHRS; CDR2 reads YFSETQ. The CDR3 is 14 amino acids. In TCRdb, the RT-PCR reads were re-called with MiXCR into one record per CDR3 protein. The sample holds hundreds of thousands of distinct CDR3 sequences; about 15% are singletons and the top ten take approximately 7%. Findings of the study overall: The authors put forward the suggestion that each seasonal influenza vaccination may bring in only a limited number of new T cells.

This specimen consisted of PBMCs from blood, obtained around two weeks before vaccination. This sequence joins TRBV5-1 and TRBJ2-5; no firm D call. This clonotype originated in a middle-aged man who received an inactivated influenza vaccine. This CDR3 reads CASSLVGMRETQYF. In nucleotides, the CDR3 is TGCGCCAGCAGCTTGGTTGGGATGCGCGAGACCCAGTACTTC.